This T cell receptor beta chain was observed in a study of cytotoxic CD8 clonotypes in ibrutinib-treated CLL. TCRdb's table, derived via immunoSEQ multiplex PCR, lists solely in-frame clones and lacks some. The data show 250,000 or so clones, 60% to 75% seen once. Germline V gives CDR1 LGHNA, CDR2 YNFKEQ. V lost 4 bases and J 4 bases, leaving 14 bases between the germline ends. The CDR3 has 14 amino acids. The chain couples TRBV4-2 to TRBJ2-7; D may correspond to TRBD1 or TRBD2 (5 bases each). The receptor's source is a human donor with chronic lymphocytic leukemia. Material: PBMCs, obtained after 24 months of ibrutinib treatment. CDR3 in amino acids: CASSRVGDGYEQYF. The DNA of the CDR3 is TGTGCCAGCAGCCGCGTAGGGGACGGGTACGAGCAGTACTTC.